This T cell receptor (beta chain) was sequenced in a study of early stage breast cancer tumors. Background on the study: Invasive lobular carcinomas made up about 30% of the 12 ER+/PR+/HER2- tumors.

Germline CDR1 SGHVS, CDR2 FQNEAQ. The V end lost 5 bases, the J end lost 1 base, and 8 bases lay between the germline ends. The CDR3 extends over 13 amino acids. Sequencing was performed with immunoSEQ multiplex PCR; in TCRdb, only in-frame clones are kept and a portion is missing. This table holds about 28,000 clones, roughly 55% found once. The clonotype comes from a person between 50 and 60 years old with breast cancer. The sample comprised breast tumor tissue. The rearrangement uses TRBV7-8 and TRBJ1-1; D is uncertain. DNA of the CDR3: TGTGCCAGCAGCACTATGGGGAACACTGAAGCTTTCTTT. It translates to CASSTMGNTEAFF.